This T cell receptor beta chain was sequenced in a study of OX40 agonist ivuxolimab in advanced cancers. Study-level background: The mean age was approximately 60 years, ranging from about 23 to 79, with around four fifths of participants male.

Generated by immunoSEQ multiplex PCR, the TCRdb table keeps only in-frame clones and is missing some. The sample yields tens of thousands of clones, about 91% seen once. The V gene's germline CDR1 is WNHNN and CDR2 SYGVQD (reference sequence). The CDR3 has 14 residues. The V end lost 4 bases, the J end lost 0 bases, and 8 bases lay between the germline ends. Sample: CD4+ or CD8+ T cells sorted from blood, taken in a trial of the OX40 agonist ivuxolimab. This chain connects TRBV10-1 to TRBJ2-3; D is perhaps TRBD1 (5 bases). The sequence was collected from an adult with an advanced solid tumor such as melanoma, head and neck, liver or kidney cancer. The CDR3 DNA reads as TGCGCCAGCAGTGGACAGCAGAGCACAGATACGCAGTATTTT. Its translation is CASSGQQSTDTQYF.